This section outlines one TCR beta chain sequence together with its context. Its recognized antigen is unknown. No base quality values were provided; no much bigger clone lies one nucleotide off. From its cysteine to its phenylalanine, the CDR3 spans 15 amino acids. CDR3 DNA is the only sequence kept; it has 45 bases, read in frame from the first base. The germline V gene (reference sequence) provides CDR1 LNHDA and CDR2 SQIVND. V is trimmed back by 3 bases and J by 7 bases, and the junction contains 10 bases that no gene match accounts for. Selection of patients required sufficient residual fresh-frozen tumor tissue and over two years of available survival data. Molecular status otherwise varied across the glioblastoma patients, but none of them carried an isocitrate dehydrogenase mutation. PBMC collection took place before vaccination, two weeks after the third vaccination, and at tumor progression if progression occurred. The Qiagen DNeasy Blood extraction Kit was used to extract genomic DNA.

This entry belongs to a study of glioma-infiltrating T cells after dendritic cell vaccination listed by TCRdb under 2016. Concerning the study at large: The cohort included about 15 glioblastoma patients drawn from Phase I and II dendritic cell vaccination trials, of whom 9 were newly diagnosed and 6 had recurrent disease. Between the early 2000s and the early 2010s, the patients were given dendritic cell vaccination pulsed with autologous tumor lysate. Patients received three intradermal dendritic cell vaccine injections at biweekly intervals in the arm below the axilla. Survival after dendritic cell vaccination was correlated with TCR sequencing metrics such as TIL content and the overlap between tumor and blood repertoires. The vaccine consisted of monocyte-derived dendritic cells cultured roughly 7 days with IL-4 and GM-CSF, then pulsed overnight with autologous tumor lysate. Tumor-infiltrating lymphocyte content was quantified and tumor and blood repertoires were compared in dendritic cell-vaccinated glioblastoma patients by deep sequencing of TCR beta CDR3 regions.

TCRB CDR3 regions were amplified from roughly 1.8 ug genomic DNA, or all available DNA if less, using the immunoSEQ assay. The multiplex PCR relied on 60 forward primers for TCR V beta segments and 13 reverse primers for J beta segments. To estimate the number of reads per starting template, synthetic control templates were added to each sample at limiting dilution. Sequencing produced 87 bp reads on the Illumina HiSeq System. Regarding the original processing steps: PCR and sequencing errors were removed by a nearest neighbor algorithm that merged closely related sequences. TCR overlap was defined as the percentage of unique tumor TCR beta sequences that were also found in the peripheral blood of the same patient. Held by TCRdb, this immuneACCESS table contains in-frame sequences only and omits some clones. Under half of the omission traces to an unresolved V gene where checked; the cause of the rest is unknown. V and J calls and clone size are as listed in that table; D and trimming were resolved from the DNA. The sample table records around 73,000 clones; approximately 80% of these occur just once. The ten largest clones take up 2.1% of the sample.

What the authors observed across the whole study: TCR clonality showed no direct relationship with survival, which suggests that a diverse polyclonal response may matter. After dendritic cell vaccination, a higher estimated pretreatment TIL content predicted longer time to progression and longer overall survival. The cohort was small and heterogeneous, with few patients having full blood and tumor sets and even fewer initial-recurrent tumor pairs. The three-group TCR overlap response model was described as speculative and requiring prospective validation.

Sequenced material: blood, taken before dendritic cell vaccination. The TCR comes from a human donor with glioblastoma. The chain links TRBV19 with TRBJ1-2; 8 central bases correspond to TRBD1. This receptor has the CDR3 CASSITPQGARGYTF. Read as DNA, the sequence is TGTGCCAGTAGTATTACCCCTCAGGGGGCGCGTGGCTACACCTTC.